This T cell receptor (beta chain) was sequenced for a study of OX40 agonist ivuxolimab in advanced cancers. Study context: Aged about 20 to 80 with a mean of roughly 65 years, they were approximately 79% male.

Profiled with immunoSEQ multiplex PCR; TCRdb holds only in-frame clones, not every one. The data show some 10,000 clones, 84% seen once. The sequencing here drew on CD4+ or CD8+ T cells sorted from blood, taken in a trial of the OX40 agonist ivuxolimab. The TCR was taken from an adult with an advanced solid tumor such as melanoma, head and neck, liver or kidney cancer.

The CDR3 DNA sequence: TGTGCCAGCAGCTTAGTTCACAGGGGGGTCGACGAGCAGTACTTC. Its protein product is CASSLVHRGVDEQYF. J is TRBJ2-7 and V is TRBV7-2; 8 bases are a match to TRBD1. Trimming took 1 base from V and 5 from J; bases not matched to a gene: 7. Germline CDR1 reads SGHTA; CDR2 reads FQGNSA. This CDR3 spans 15 amino acids. Based on the CDR3 plus reference TRBV7-2 and TRBJ2-7, the full variable domain is GAGVSQSPSNKVTEKGKDVELRCDPISGHTALYWYRQSLGQGLEFLIYFQGNSAPDKSGLPSDRFSAERTGGSVSTLTIQRTQQEDSAVYLCASSLVHRGVDEQYFGPGTRLTVT.